These T cell receptor beta chains were read from a single sample in a study of cytomegalovirus exposure and HLA in healthy donors. The data were produced by immunoSEQ multiplex PCR, yet TCRdb's version contains in-frame clones alone and is incomplete. Seen here are about 130,000 clones, approximately 80% observed once, and the top ten hold 25% to 30%. Sequenced sample: PBMCs. The receptors originated from a man younger than 45 in good health and CMV-seropositive. Both conserved end residues are part of each CDR3. Each record gives: V gene, clone size, D gene, J gene, CDR3 protein, CDR3 DNA. D genes are given only for firm matches. Where a row states a size, it is once, few, many or the class of an expanded clone; other rows omit it.

v_call: TRBV5-4; clone_size: -; d_call: TRBD1; j_call: TRBJ1-1; cdr3_aa: CASSSGDRGPYTEAFF; cdr3_nt: TGTGCCAGCAGCTCGGGGGACAGGGGGCCTTATACTGAAGCTTTCTTT
v_call: TRBV4-3; clone_size: -; d_call: -; j_call: TRBJ1-5; cdr3_aa: CASSQDRDFNQPQHF; cdr3_nt: TGCGCCAGCAGCCAAGATAGGGACTTCAATCAGCCCCAGCATTTT
v_call: TRBV4-2; clone_size: -; d_call: -; j_call: TRBJ1-2; cdr3_aa: CASSQGEGLGYTF; cdr3_nt: TGTGCCAGCAGTCAAGGGGAGGGCCTTGGCTACACCTTC
v_call: TRBV30; clone_size: -; d_call: TRBD2; j_call: TRBJ2-3; cdr3_aa: CAWRGGASGRLDTQYF; cdr3_nt: TGTGCCTGGAGGGGGGGGGCTAGCGGGAGGTTGGATACGCAGTATTTT
v_call: TRBV2; clone_size: -; d_call: -; j_call: TRBJ2-1; cdr3_aa: CASSGTINLSYNEQFF; cdr3_nt: TGTGCCAGCAGTGGGACTATCAACCTCTCCTACAATGAGCAGTTCTTC
v_call: TRBV5-4; clone_size: -; d_call: -; j_call: TRBJ2-1; cdr3_aa: CASSFRRQGPHNEQFF; cdr3_nt: TGTGCCAGCAGCTTTAGGCGTCAGGGCCCCCACAATGAGCAGTTCTTC
v_call: TRBV5-1; clone_size: once; d_call: -; j_call: TRBJ1-1; cdr3_aa: CASSEGQAYIAFF; cdr3_nt: TGCGCCAGCAGCGAGGGACAAGCATACATAGCTTTCTTT
v_call: TRBV7-8; clone_size: -; d_call: TRBD1; j_call: TRBJ2-7; cdr3_aa: CASSLDPTGGGSYEQYF; cdr3_nt: TGTGCCAGCAGCTTAGACCCCACAGGGGGTGGATCCTACGAGCAGTACTTC
v_call: TRBV6-5; clone_size: -; d_call: -; j_call: TRBJ1-1; cdr3_aa: CASRRQENTEAFF; cdr3_nt: TGTGCCAGCAGGAGACAGGAGAACACTGAAGCTTTCTTT
v_call: TRBV6-6; clone_size: -; d_call: -; j_call: TRBJ1-5; cdr3_aa: CASSSETAPGSPQHF; cdr3_nt: TGTGCCAGCAGTTCGGAGACAGCGCCTGGGTCGCCCCAGCATTTT
v_call: TRBV28; clone_size: -; d_call: TRBD1; j_call: TRBJ2-7; cdr3_aa: CASRQGQNSYEQYF; cdr3_nt: TGTGCCAGCCGCCAGGGACAGAACTCCTACGAGCAGTACTTC
v_call: TRBV29-1; clone_size: -; d_call: -; j_call: TRBJ1-1; cdr3_aa: CSVQWQVAFF; cdr3_nt: TGCAGCGTTCAATGGCAGGTCGCTTTCTTT
v_call: TRBV7-9; clone_size: -; d_call: -; j_call: TRBJ2-1; cdr3_aa: CASSRLGEQFF; cdr3_nt: TGTGCCAGCAGTCGACTTGGTGAGCAGTTCTTC
v_call: TRBV5-1; clone_size: few; d_call: TRBD1; j_call: TRBJ1-1; cdr3_aa: CASSLAGGYTEAFF; cdr3_nt: TGCGCCAGCAGCTTGGCAGGGGGATACACTGAAGCTTTCTTT
v_call: TRBV7-3; clone_size: once; d_call: -; j_call: TRBJ1-1; cdr3_aa: CASSLDRNTEAFF; cdr3_nt: TGTGCCAGCAGCCTGGACAGGAACACTGAAGCTTTCTTT
v_call: TRBV6-1; clone_size: -; d_call: TRBD1; j_call: TRBJ1-5; cdr3_aa: CASSGGQGNQPQHF; cdr3_nt: TGTGCCAGCAGTGGGGGACAGGGTAATCAGCCCCAGCATTTT